These 29 T cell receptor beta chains originate from one sample sequenced in a study of identifying expanded T cells in peripheral blood. Sequenced by immunoSEQ multiplex PCR; TCRdb stores in-frame clones only, minus some. The repertoire includes under 70,000 clones, 80% to 90% of them detected once, and around 4.7% sits in the top ten. Sequencing used blood. These receptor sequences come from a person aged 18-70 years in good health.

The chain couples TRBV28 to TRBJ1-5, with a weak D call TRBD1 (6 bases). The CDR3 is made up of 14 amino acids. Deletions cut 5 bases from V and 7 bases from J, with 15 bases between. Germline loops: CDR1 MDHEN, CDR2 SYDVKM. CDR3 coding DNA: TGTGCCAGCAGTCGCGTACAGGGTGGACAGCCCCAGCATTTT. It encodes CASSRVQGGQPQHF.

The chain is built from TRBV15 and TRBJ2-1; D remains ambiguous. Germline CDR1 reads LNHNV; CDR2 reads YYDKDF (reference sequence). Between the trimmed V and J ends, which lost 1 base and 5 bases, there was a span of 15 bases. CDR3 size: 16 residues. CDR3 bases: TGTGCCACCAGCAGAGGAGAACCCGACGGTAACAATGAGCAGTTCTTC. Encoded protein: CATSRGEPDGNNEQFF.

The chain couples TRBV6-1 to TRBJ2-5; D call uncertain. The CDR3 spans 13 residues. Trimming left V 1 base short and J 2 bases short, with 5 bases between. CDR1 and CDR2 (germline): MNHNS, SASEGT. CDR3 residues: CASSEGEQETQYF. The CDR3 DNA follows: TGTGCCAGCAGTGAAGGGGAACAAGAGACCCAGTACTTC.

The chain employs TRBV10-1 and TRBJ2-4; D call uncertain. CDR3 size: 19 residues. CDR1 is WNHNN, CDR2 SYGVQD, per germline (reference sequence). V lost 10 bases and J lost 1, with 29 bases in between. CDR3: CATRPLLRHREMAKNIQYF. Written as DNA, the CDR3 is TGCGCCACCCGCCCCCTTCTCCGACACAGAGAAATGGCCAAAAACATTCAGTACTTC.

The J gene is TRBJ1-1, the V gene TRBV5-1, with 8 bases identical to TRBD1. V gave up 4 bases and J gave up 3 bases; unmatched junction bases: 5. Looked up from germline, CDR1 is SGHRS and CDR2 is YFSETQ. The length of the CDR3 is 14 residues. CDR3 DNA sequence: TGCGCCAGCAGCGTTCGGACAGGGCACACTGAAGCTTTCTTT. Translated, it gives CASSVRTGHTEAFF.

This chain joins TRBV30 and TRBJ2-4; 7 nucleotides match TRBD1. The CDR3 runs to 14 residues. From germline, CDR1 is GTSNPN and CDR2 SVGIG (reference sequence). V lost 0 bases, J lost 1 base, and 0 bases stayed unmatched. CDR3 sequence: CAWSVQGAKNIQYF. The CDR3 nucleotides are TGTGCCTGGAGTGTACAGGGGGCCAAAAACATTCAGTACTTC. The full variable domain, in which reference TRBV30 and TRBJ2-4 provide the parts outside the CDR3, is SQTIHQWPATLVQPVGSPLSLECTVEGTSNPNLYWYRQAAGRGLQLLFYSVGIGQISSEVPQNLSASRPQDRQFILSSKKLLLSDSGFYLCAWSVQGAKNIQYFGAGTRLSVL.

Only a few counts were recorded for this clone. V usage is TRBV30 and J usage is TRBJ2-6; D possibly uses TRBD1 or TRBD2 (6 bases each). The CDR3 extends over 15 amino acids. Trimming took 6 bases from V and 2 from J, leaving 14 bases between them. Germline lookup yields CDR1 GTSNPN and CDR2 SVGIG (reference sequence). The CDR3 region has the DNA TGTGCCTGTTCCGAGGGGGGAACTGGGGCCAACGTCCTGACTTTC. Encoded protein: CACSEGGTGANVLTF.

This rearrangement joins TRBV7-2 to TRBJ2-7; 12 bases are a match to TRBD2. The CDR3 contains 18 residues. Germline values: CDR1 SGHTA, CDR2 FQGNSA. The J segment lost 2 bases and the V segment lost 5 bases, leaving 13 bases of the junction unmatched. CDR3 amino acids: CASSPRLGSSGRAYEQYF. Here the CDR3 DNA reads TGTGCCAGCAGCCCCCGACTCGGTTCTAGCGGGAGGGCCTACGAGCAGTACTTC.

This chain connects TRBV9 to TRBJ2-2, with 7 bases matching TRBD1. Trimming at V came to 3 bases and at J to 1 base, leaving 9 bases not matched to a gene. Germline CDR1 and CDR2: SGDLS and YYNGEE. The CDR3 has 17 residues. CDR3 coding DNA: TGTGCCAGCAGCGCAAGTACGACAGGGCTGAACACCGGGGAGCTGTTTTTT. It is translated as CASSASTTGLNTGELFF.

V and J are TRBV5-3 and TRBJ1-2; 9 bases fit TRBD1. TRBV5-3 is marked as an open reading frame, function uncertain. This CDR3 comprises 15 residues. Trimming at V came to 0 bases and at J to 8 bases, leaving 8 bases not matched to a gene. CDR3 region: CARSLGDRDNRGYTF. The CDR3 DNA reads as TGTGCCAGAAGCTTGGGGGACAGGGATAATAGAGGCTACACCTTC.

The rearrangement links TRBV5-1 to TRBJ1-4; D remains ambiguous. The V gene's germline CDR1 is SGHRS and CDR2 YFSETQ. The germline V and J ends were trimmed by 4 bases and 0 bases, with 7 bases remaining between them. This CDR3 spans 14 amino acids. Here the CDR3 reads CASSPLATNEKLFF. CDR3 sequence (DNA): TGCGCCAGCAGCCCACTCGCAACTAATGAAAAACTGTTTTTT. The full variable domain, with the rest looked up from reference TRBV5-1 and TRBJ1-4, is KAGVTQTPRYLIKTRGQQVTLSCSPISGHRSVSWYQQTPGQGLQFLFEYFSETQRNKGNFPGRFSGRQFSNSRSEMNVSTLELGDSALYLCASSPLATNEKLFFGSGTQLSVL.

This clone turned up a few times. The chain links TRBV6-1 to TRBJ1-6; tentative D call: TRBD1 (5 bases). V was clipped by 4 bases and J by 13 bases, with 17 bases between them. This CDR3 contains 14 residues. Germline V gene sequence: CDR1 MNHNS, CDR2 SASEGT. CDR3 DNA: TGTGCCAGCAGTGTCCTTGACAGCTACCGTCCCCTCCACTTT. Protein: CASSVLDSYRPLHF.

Comment on this clone: This sequence may be a read error, since a much larger clone differs from it by one base. The same CDR3 also results from other DNA sequences found in this sample. The chain employs TRBV6-4 and TRBJ2-3; TRBD2 aligns across 9 bases. From germline, CDR1 is MRHNA and CDR2 SNTAGT. Trimming at V came to 0 bases and at J to 4 bases, leaving 2 bases not matched to a gene. This CDR3 has 15 residues. This CDR3 reads CASSDSGGGADTQYF. The CDR3, as DNA: TGTGCCAGCAGTGACTCGGGCGGGGGGGCAGATACGCAGTATTTT.

The J gene is TRBJ2-2, the V gene TRBV5-8, with 7 positions matching TRBD1. The CDR3 has 16 amino acids. J gave up 6 bases and V 2 bases, and 10 bases lay outside the gene matches. The germline V gene has CDR1 SGHTS and CDR2 YDEGEE. The CDR3 reads CASSFLTGSSSGELFF. In nucleotides, the CDR3 is TGTGCCAGCAGCTTCTTGACAGGGAGCTCGTCCGGGGAGCTGTTTTTT.

The CDR3 DNA reads TGTGCCAGCAGCAAACCGGGACTAGCGGGAGTGGTGGAGACCCAGTACTTC. Its translation: CASSKPGLAGVVETQYF. The chain carries TRBV7-2 and TRBJ2-5; TRBD2 matches at 14 bases. There are 17 residues in the CDR3. Germline V CDR1 and CDR2: SGHTA, FQGNSA. The V and J ends lost 5 bases and 5 bases, in that order; junction bases with no gene match: 10.

This chain uses TRBV9 with TRBJ2-1; D unresolved. Germline lookup yields CDR1 SGDLS and CDR2 YYNGEE. The CDR3 runs to 15 residues. The V end lost 0 bases, the J end lost 10 bases, and 17 bases lay between the germline ends. Written as DNA, the CDR3 is TGTGCCAGCAGCGTAGGGGTCTTGGACCTAGGGGAGCAGTTCTTC. Translating it yields CASSVGVLDLGEQFF.

The chain's CDR3 is CASSQDDGGGSGANVLTF. CDR3 sequence (DNA): TGTGCCAGCAGCCAAGATGATGGTGGAGGCTCTGGGGCCAACGTCCTGACTTTC. This rearrangement joins TRBV4-2 to TRBJ2-6, with a weak D call TRBD2 (5 bases). CDR3 length: 18 residues. Germline CDR1 and CDR2: LGHNA and YNFKEQ. Deletions cut 0 bases from V and 0 bases from J, with 12 bases between.

The CDR3 bases are TGTGCCAGCAGCGCGGGACAAGAAGCTTTCTTT. As protein: CASSAGQEAFF. This chain joins TRBV5-4 and TRBJ1-1, with a possible D match to TRBD1 (6 bases). V was trimmed by 4 bases and J by 8 bases, leaving 9 bases between them. The germline gives CDR1 SGHNT, CDR2 YYREEE (reference sequence). CDR3 length equals 11 residues.

The gene calls are TRBV7-9 and TRBJ2-3; the D gene could be TRBD1 or TRBD2 (6 bases each). Trimming stripped 5 bases from V and 2 bases from J, with 23 bases between. The CDR3 contains 18 residues. The V gene's germline CDR1 is SEHNR and CDR2 FQNEAQ (reference sequence). Here the CDR3 DNA reads TGTGCCAGCAGCCAAATCTATCGGAGGGGGGAAGTCACAGATACGCAGTATTTT. Translated, it gives CASSQIYRRGEVTDTQYF.

The CDR3 DNA reads TGTGCCAGCAGTTTAAGGGGACAGGGCTATGGCTACACCTTC. This codes for CASSLRGQGYGYTF. V is TRBV27 and J is TRBJ1-2; 9 bases match TRBD1. The CDR3 totals 14 residues. Germline V gene lookup returns CDR1 MNHEY and CDR2 SMNVEV (reference sequence). The ends lost 2 bases at V and 4 bases at J; junction bases unmatched: 2.

V is TRBV13 and J is TRBJ1-2, with unresolved D. V lost 8 bases and J 5 bases, leaving 15 bases between the germline ends. The CDR3 has 13 amino acids. The V gene's germline CDR1 is PRHDT and CDR2 FYEKMQ (reference sequence). CDR3: CASLVGERYGYTF. CDR3 coding DNA: TGTGCCAGCTTGGTTGGGGAGAGGTATGGCTACACCTTC.

The chain combines TRBV9 with TRBJ1-6, with D tentatively TRBD1 (5 bases). Germline V gene lookup returns CDR1 SGDLS and CDR2 YYNGEE. V was pared by 0 bases and J by 7 bases, with 11 bases between. The CDR3 has 15 residues. CDR3 in DNA: TGTGCCAGCAGCGTAGGGGGGGAAGGCAATTCACCCCTCCACTTT. It encodes CASSVGGEGNSPLHF. Based on the CDR3 plus reference TRBV9 and TRBJ1-6, the full variable domain is DSGVTQTPKHLITATGQRVTLRCSPRSGDLSVYWYQQSLDQGLQFLIQYYNGEERAKGNILERFSAQQFPDLHSELNLSSLELGDSALYFCASSVGGEGNSPLHFGNGTRLTVT.

The chain recombines TRBV30 with TRBJ2-3; 8 bases agree with TRBD2. V was clipped by 4 bases and J by 7 bases; unmatched bases: 7. The CDR3 length is 13 residues. CDR1 is GTSNPN, CDR2 SVGIG, per germline (reference sequence). The DNA for the CDR3 is TGTGCCTGGAACCGGGGGGGCCTAAATACGCAGTATTTT. It specifies CAWNRGGLNTQYF.

The V and J genes are TRBV27 and TRBJ2-7; perhaps TRBD1 as D (6 bases). Trimming shortened V by 10 bases and J by 6 bases, and 16 bases separated the two germline ends. CDR3 length: 12 amino acids. CDR1 and CDR2 (germline): MNHEY, SMNVEV (reference sequence). The CDR3 is CATRKGGLEQYF. The CDR3 DNA sequence: TGTGCCACCCGGAAAGGGGGTCTCGAGCAGTACTTC.

V usage is TRBV11-2 and J usage is TRBJ1-5; D unclear. Trimming stripped 4 bases from V and 3 bases from J, with 7 bases between. This CDR3 is built from 13 residues. Germline loops: CDR1 SGHAT, CDR2 FQNNGV. The CDR3 is CASSSDPNQPQHF. The CDR3 region has the DNA TGTGCCAGCAGCTCAGACCCCAATCAGCCCCAGCATTTT. Full variable domain (outside the CDR3, taken from reference TRBV11-2 and TRBJ1-5): EAGVAQSPRYKIIEKRQSVAFWCNPISGHATLYWYQQILGQGPKLLIQFQNNGVVDDSQLPKDRFSAERLKGVDSTLKIQPAKLEDSAVYLCASSSDPNQPQHFGDGTRLSIL.

This chain links TRBV6-1 with TRBJ1-6, with TRBD1 identical over 9 bases. The length of the CDR3 is 14 residues. Per the germline V gene, CDR1 is MNHNS and CDR2 is SASEGT. V was clipped by 5 bases and J by 8 bases; unmatched bases: 4. CDR3 nucleotides: TGTGCCAGCAGTATTCGACAGGGGGATTCACCCCTCCACTTT. It specifies CASSIRQGDSPLHF.

The chain employs TRBV5-1 and TRBJ2-4, with D perhaps TRBD1 (6 bases). Trimming removed 4 bases at V and 6 bases at J, with 17 bases between. From germline, CDR1 is SGHRS and CDR2 YFSETQ. The CDR3 loop spans 15 amino acids. The CDR3 coding sequence is TGCGCCAGCAGCGTTAACAGGGAATCGGGAAACATTCAGTACTTC. Protein: CASSVNRESGNIQYF.

The rearrangement links TRBV6-5 to TRBJ1-4; no definite D call. Germline assignment: CDR1 MNHEY and CDR2 SVGAGI. The CDR3 has 15 residues. Trimming pared 6 bases from V and 7 bases from J, leaving 18 bases between. The CDR3 sequence: CASRLAGINSEKLFF. CDR3 bases: TGTGCCAGCAGGCTAGCCGGTATCAACAGTGAAAAACTGTTTTTT.

The chain combines TRBV7-2 with TRBJ1-1, with D perhaps matching TRBD1 (6 bases). Trimming cost V 5 bases and J 0 bases, with 13 bases left between them. The CDR3 has 15 amino acids. Germline CDR1 reads SGHTA; CDR2 reads FQGNSA. The CDR3 region is CASSPETGVNTEAFF. As DNA, the CDR3 is TGTGCCAGCAGCCCTGAGACAGGAGTGAACACTGAAGCTTTCTTT.